Given below is one T cell receptor beta chain in context. Its antigen is currently unknown. The data are from a study of tumor and adjacent non-tumor tissue in lung cancer. Germline CDR1 is MDHEN and CDR2 is SYDVKM. Trimming removed 5 bases from V and 6 bases from J; junction bases left unmatched: 8. This CDR3 contains 15 residues. Overall study findings and caveats: TCR diversity was significantly greater in tumor than normal lung tissue.

This sample's RNA came from whole unsorted tissue. More than 3 cm separated this lung sample from the edge of the tumor. A modified ARM-PCR protocol with three rounds of nested PCR amplified TCRbeta. One entry per CDR3 protein results from TCRdb running MiXCR on the multiplex PCR reads. The table records about 60,000 distinct CDR3 sequences, roughly two thirds of them present only once. The source is a man between 65 and 85 years old with non-small cell lung cancer. This chain uses TRBV28 with TRBJ2-7; 12 bases agree with TRBD2. The specimen sequenced was distant non-tumor lung tissue. In nucleotides, the CDR3 is TGTGCCAGCAGTGAAGATGGACTAGCGGGATTCGAGCAGTACTTC. This codes for CASSEDGLAGFEQYF.